This T cell receptor beta chain derives from a study of PD-1 blockade in classical Hodgkin lymphoma. Broader study findings: Newly diagnosed patients had diversity similar to the baseline diversity of complete responders.

Every patient experienced relapse after autologous stem cell transplantation, and brentuximab vedotin exposure varied. Profiled with immunoSEQ multiplex PCR; TCRdb holds only in-frame clones, not every one. The sample carries 90,000 to 100,000 clones, roughly 87% recorded once. Regarding this clone: Its antigen is not known.

Germline CDR1 and CDR2: SNHLY and FYNNEI. Trimming at V came to 1 base and at J to 3 bases, leaving 2 bases not matched to a gene. The CDR3 consists of 14 residues. The sequencing used peripheral blood mononuclear cells (PBMCs), collected before the second cycle of nivolumab. The chain combines TRBV2 with TRBJ2-7, with 8 bases aligning to TRBD2. This TCR was recovered from a human donor with classical Hodgkin lymphoma. The CDR3 region is CASSEVREGYEQYF. CDR3 nucleotide sequence: TGTGCCAGCAGTGAAGTTCGGGAGGGCTACGAGCAGTACTTC.